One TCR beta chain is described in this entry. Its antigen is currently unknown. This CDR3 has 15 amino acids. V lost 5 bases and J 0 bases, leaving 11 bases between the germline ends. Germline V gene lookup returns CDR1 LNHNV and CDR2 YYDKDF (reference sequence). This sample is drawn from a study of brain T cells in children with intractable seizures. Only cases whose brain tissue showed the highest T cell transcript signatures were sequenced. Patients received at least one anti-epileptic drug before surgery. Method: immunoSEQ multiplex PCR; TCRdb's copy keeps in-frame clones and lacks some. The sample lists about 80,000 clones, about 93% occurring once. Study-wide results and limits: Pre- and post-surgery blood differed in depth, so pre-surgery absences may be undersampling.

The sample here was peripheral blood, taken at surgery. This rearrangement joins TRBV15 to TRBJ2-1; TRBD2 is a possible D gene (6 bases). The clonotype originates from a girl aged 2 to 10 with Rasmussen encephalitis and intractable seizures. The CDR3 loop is CATSRFGSSYNEQFF. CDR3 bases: TGTGCCACCAGCCGCTTCGGGAGCTCCTACAATGAGCAGTTCTTC.